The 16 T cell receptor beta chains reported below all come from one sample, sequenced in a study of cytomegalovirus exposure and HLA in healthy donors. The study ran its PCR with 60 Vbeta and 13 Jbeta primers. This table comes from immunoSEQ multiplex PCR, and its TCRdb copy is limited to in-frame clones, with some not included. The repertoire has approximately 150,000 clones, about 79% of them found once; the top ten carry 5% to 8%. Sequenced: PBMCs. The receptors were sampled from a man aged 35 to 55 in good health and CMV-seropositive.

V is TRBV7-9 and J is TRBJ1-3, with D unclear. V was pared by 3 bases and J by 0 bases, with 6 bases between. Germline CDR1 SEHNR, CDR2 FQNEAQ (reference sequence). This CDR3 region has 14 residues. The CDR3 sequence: CASSFSGSGNTIYF. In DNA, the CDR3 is TGTGCCAGCAGCTTTTCAGGCTCTGGAAACACCATATATTTT.

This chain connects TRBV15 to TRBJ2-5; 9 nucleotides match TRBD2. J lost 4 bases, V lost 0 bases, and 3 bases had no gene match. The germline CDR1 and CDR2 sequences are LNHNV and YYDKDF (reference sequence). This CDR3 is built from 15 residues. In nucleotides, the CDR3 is TGTGCCACCAGCAGAGATAGGGGACTAGCAGAGACCCAGTACTTC. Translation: CATSRDRGLAETQYF.

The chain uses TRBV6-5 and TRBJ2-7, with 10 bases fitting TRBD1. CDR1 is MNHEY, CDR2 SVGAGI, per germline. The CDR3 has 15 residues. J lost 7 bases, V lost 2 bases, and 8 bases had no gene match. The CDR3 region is CASSYGTGDAGEQYF. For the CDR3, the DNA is TGTGCCAGCAGTTACGGGACAGGGGACGCCGGTGAGCAGTACTTC.

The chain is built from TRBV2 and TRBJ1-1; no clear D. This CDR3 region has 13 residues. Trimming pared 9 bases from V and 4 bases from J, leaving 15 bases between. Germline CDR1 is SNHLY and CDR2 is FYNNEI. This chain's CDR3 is CASIAVQGTEAFF. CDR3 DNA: TGTGCCAGTATCGCGGTGCAAGGCACTGAAGCTTTCTTT. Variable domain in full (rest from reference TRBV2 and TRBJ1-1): EPEVTQTPSHQVTQMGQEVILRCVPISNHLYFYWYRQILGQKVEFLVSFYNNEISEKSEIFDDQFSVERPDGSNFTLKIRSTKLEDSAMYFCASIAVQGTEAFFGQGTRLTVV.

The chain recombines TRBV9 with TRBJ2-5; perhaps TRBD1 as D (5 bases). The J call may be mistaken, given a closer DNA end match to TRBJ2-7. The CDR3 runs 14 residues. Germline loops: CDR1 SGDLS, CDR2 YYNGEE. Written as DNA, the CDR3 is TGTGCCAGCAGCGTAGGACAGCGATCCTACGAGCAGTACTTC. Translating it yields CASSVGQRSYEQYF.

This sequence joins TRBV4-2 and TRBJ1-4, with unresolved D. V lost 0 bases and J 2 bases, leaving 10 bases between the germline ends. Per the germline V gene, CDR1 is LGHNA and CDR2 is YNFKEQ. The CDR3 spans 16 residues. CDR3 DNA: TGTGCCAGCAGCCAAGATCGGCGGAGGACTAATGAAAAACTGTTTTTT. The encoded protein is CASSQDRRRTNEKLFF.

CDR3: CASSLAPSGDSYEQYF. As DNA, the CDR3 is TGCGCCAGCAGCTTGGCTCCTAGCGGTGACTCCTACGAGCAGTACTTC. The chain recombines TRBV5-1 with TRBJ2-5; 7 bases are a match to TRBD2. Near its end, the DNA agrees better with TRBJ2-7, so the J call may be wrong. The germline CDR1 and CDR2 sequences are SGHRS and YFSETQ. This CDR3 region has 16 residues.

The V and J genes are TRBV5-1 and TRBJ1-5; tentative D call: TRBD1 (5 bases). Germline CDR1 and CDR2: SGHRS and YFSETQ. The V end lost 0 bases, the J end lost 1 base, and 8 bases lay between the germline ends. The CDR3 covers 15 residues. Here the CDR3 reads CASSLDGGSNQPQHF. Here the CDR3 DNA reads TGCGCCAGCAGCTTGGACGGGGGAAGCAATCAGCCCCAGCATTTT.

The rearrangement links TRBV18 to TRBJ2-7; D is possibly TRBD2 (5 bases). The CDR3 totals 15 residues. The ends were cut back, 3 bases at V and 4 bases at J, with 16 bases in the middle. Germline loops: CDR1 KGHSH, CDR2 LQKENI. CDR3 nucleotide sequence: TGTGCCAGCTCACCCGCGCGAGGGCGAGGTTACGAGCAGTACTTC. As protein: CASSPARGRGYEQYF.

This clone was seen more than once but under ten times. This CDR3 is CASSESQGPIYGYTF. The CDR3, as DNA: TGTGCCAGCAGTGAATCTCAGGGGCCCATCTATGGCTACACCTTC. The chain joins TRBV6-1 to TRBJ1-2; the D gene is possibly TRBD1 (6 bases). This CDR3 is 15 amino acids long. Germline V gene sequence: CDR1 MNHNS, CDR2 SASEGT. Deletions cut 2 bases from V and 4 bases from J, with 14 bases between.

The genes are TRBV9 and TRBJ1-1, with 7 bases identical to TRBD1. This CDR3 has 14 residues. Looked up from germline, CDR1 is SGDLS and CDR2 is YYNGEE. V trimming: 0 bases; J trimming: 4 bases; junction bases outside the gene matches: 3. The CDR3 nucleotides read TGTGCCAGCAGCGTAGCCAGGGGGTCCACTGAAGCTTTCTTT. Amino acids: CASSVARGSTEAFF.

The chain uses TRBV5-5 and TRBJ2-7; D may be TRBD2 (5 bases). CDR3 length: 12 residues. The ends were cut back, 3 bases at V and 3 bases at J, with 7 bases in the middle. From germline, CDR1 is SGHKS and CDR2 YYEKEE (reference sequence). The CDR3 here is CASSSADYEQYF. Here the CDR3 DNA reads TGTGCCAGCAGCTCAGCGGACTACGAGCAGTACTTC.

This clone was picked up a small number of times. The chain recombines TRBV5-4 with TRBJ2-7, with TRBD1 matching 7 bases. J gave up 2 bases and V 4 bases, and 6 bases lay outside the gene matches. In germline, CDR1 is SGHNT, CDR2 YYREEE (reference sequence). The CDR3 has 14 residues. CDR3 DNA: TGTGCCAGCAGCAGAAGGGACAGACCCTACGAGCAGTACTTC. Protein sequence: CASSRRDRPYEQYF.

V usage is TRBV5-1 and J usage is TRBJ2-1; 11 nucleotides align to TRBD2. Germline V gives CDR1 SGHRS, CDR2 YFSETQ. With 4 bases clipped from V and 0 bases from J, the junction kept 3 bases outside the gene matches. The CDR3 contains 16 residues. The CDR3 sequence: CASSLGLAASYNEQFF. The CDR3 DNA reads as TGCGCCAGCAGCCTGGGACTAGCGGCCTCCTACAATGAGCAGTTCTTC.

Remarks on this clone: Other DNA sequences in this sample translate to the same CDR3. CDR3 bases: TGTGCCAGTAGTACCACCGGACAGGTCCCAGCCTACGAGCAGTACTTC. Encoded protein: CASSTTGQVPAYEQYF. The chain couples TRBV19 to TRBJ2-7, with TRBD1 matching 7 bases. CDR3 length: 16 amino acids. Germline-derived CDR1 and CDR2 are LNHDA and SQIVND (reference sequence). Unmatched junction bases numbered 11, after V lost 4 bases and J lost 2 bases.

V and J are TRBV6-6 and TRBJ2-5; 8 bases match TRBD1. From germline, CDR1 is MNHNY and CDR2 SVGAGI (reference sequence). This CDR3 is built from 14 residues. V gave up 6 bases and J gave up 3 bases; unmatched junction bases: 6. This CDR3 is CASRLGQGKETQYF. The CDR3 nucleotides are TGTGCCAGCAGACTCGGACAGGGTAAAGAGACCCAGTACTTC.